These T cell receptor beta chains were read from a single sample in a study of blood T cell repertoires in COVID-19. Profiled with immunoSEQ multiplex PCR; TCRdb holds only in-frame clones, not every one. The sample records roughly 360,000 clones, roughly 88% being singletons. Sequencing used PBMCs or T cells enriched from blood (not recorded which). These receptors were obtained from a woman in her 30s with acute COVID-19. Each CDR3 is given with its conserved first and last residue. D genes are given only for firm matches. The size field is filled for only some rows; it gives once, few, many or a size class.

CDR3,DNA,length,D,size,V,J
CASRNRGKNIQYF,TGTGCCAGCAGAAACAGGGGCAAAAACATTCAGTACTTC,13,TRBD1,NA,TRBV28,TRBJ2-4
CASRPQGAVEKLFF,TGTGCCAGTCGCCCTCAGGGGGCTGTGGAAAAACTGTTTTTT,14,TRBD1,NA,TRBV19,TRBJ1-4
CASSLARTDTQYF,TGTGCCAGCAGCTTAGCCCGGACAGATACGCAGTATTTT,13,NA,NA,TRBV7-3,TRBJ2-3
CASGRTGPNSPLHF,TGTGCCAGCGGGCGGACAGGGCCTAATTCACCCCTCCACTTT,14,TRBD1,NA,TRBV6-5,TRBJ1-6
CASSQEISGGPGDTQYF,TGCGCCAGCAGCCAAGAAATTAGCGGGGGGCCGGGGGATACGCAGTATTTT,17,TRBD2,NA,TRBV4-1,TRBJ2-3
CAWARGGRKSTDTQYF,TGTGCCTGGGCCCGGGGAGGCCGGAAAAGCACAGATACGCAGTATTTT,16,NA,NA,TRBV30,TRBJ2-3
CASSAPVLGARGNTIYF,TGTGCCAGCAGCGCCCCGGTCTTAGGAGCACGGGGAAACACCATATATTTT,17,NA,NA,TRBV7-8,TRBJ1-3
CASSQDQALGGGYTF,TGCGCCAGCAGCCAAGATCAGGCCCTGGGGGGTGGCTACACCTTC,15,NA,NA,TRBV4-1,TRBJ1-2
CASSWGGDQPQHF,TGTGCCAGCAGTTGGGGGGGGGATCAGCCCCAGCATTTT,13,NA,NA,TRBV2,TRBJ1-5
CASRRDRTITHPSEGTQYF,TGTGCCAGCAGGAGGGACAGGACAATTACACACCCTAGCGAAGGGACCCAGTACTTC,19,TRBD1,few,TRBV2,TRBJ2-5
CASSLGGQGYGYTF,TGTGCCAGCAGCTTAGGGGGACAGGGATATGGCTACACCTTC,14,TRBD1,NA,TRBV7-9,TRBJ1-2
CASSLAPGTENEQFF,TGTGCCAGCAGCTTGGCCCCCGGGACTGAGAATGAGCAGTTCTTC,15,NA,NA,TRBV7-2,TRBJ2-1
CASSPRDRIHYEQYF,TGTGCCAGCAGCCCACGGGACAGGATACATTACGAGCAGTACTTC,15,TRBD1,NA,TRBV7-3,TRBJ2-7
CASSQTKGQTASYEQYF,TGCGCCAGCAGCCAAACCAAGGGACAGACGGCCTCCTACGAGCAGTACTTC,17,TRBD1,NA,TRBV4-3,TRBJ2-7
CSVESPTGELFF,TGCAGCGTTGAGAGTCCCACCGGGGAGCTGTTTTTT,12,NA,NA,TRBV29-1,TRBJ2-2
CASSPRGGAQETQYF,TGTGCCAGCAGTCCGCGCGGGGGGGCCCAAGAGACCCAGTACTTC,15,TRBD2,NA,TRBV6-5,TRBJ2-5
CASSPRTGLNTEAFF,TGTGCCAGCAGCCCGCGGACAGGCCTGAACACTGAAGCTTTCTTT,15,TRBD1,NA,TRBV5-8,TRBJ1-1
CASSSRVQNTGELFF,TGTGCCAGCAGCTCCCGGGTCCAGAACACCGGGGAGCTGTTTTTT,15,NA,NA,TRBV7-9,TRBJ2-2
CASSVAQTSGGAGEQFF,TGTGCCAGCAGCGTCGCCCAGACTAGCGGGGGGGCCGGGGAGCAGTTCTTC,17,TRBD2,NA,TRBV9,TRBJ2-1
CASSEDRTYEQYF,TGTGCCAGCAGTGAAGACAGGACCTACGAGCAGTACTTC,13,NA,NA,TRBV2,TRBJ2-7
CASSHSGTGQPDYGYTF,TGTGCCAGCAGCCATTCCGGGACAGGACAACCTGACTATGGCTACACCTTC,17,TRBD1,NA,TRBV14,TRBJ1-2
CAISGTSPGTDTQYF,TGTGCCATCAGTGGAACTAGCCCGGGCACAGATACGCAGTATTTT,15,NA,NA,TRBV10-3,TRBJ2-3
CASSATGTGSSYNSPLHF,TGTGCCAGCAGCGCCACCGGGACAGGGAGCTCCTATAATTCACCCCTCCACTTT,18,TRBD1,NA,TRBV6-2/TRBV6-3,TRBJ1-6
CATSKSRDRGLSRYNNEQFF,TGTGCCACCAGTAAGAGCCGGGACAGGGGGCTCTCTCGGTATAACAATGAGCAGTTCTTC,20,TRBD1,NA,TRBV24-1,TRBJ2-1
CASSRLGDSNYGYTF,TGTGCCAGCAGTCGACTTGGGGACAGCAACTATGGCTACACCTTC,15,TRBD1,NA,TRBV5-4,TRBJ1-2
CASSYRNLNTEAFF,TGCGCCAGCAGCTACAGGAACTTAAACACTGAAGCTTTCTTT,14,NA,NA,TRBV5-1,TRBJ1-1
CASSQDWSYEQYF,TGTGCCAGCAGTCAGGATTGGTCCTACGAGCAGTACTTC,13,NA,few,TRBV27,TRBJ2-7
CATSGKGQGGTGELFF,TGTGCCACCAGTGGCAAGGGACAGGGGGGGACCGGGGAGCTGTTTTTT,16,TRBD1,NA,TRBV24-1,TRBJ2-2
CASSIFPRSNEKLFF,TGTGCCAGTAGTATATTTCCCAGAAGTAATGAAAAACTGTTTTTT,15,NA,once,TRBV19,TRBJ1-4
CAISPYGSGNTIYF,TGTGCCATCAGTCCTTACGGCTCTGGAAACACCATATATTTT,14,NA,once,TRBV10-3,TRBJ1-3
CASSSIAYEQYF,TGTGCCAGCAGCTCTATAGCATACGAGCAGTACTTC,12,NA,NA,TRBV11-2,TRBJ2-7
CASSLGGGLTGELFF,TGCGCCAGCAGCTTGGGAGGGGGTCTCACCGGGGAGCTGTTTTTT,15,NA,once,TRBV5-1,TRBJ2-2
CASSTPGTGDNSPLHF,TGTGCCAGCAGTACTCCCGGGACAGGGGATAATTCACCCCTCCACTTT,16,TRBD1,NA,TRBV28,TRBJ1-6
CASSESWGGGNTGELFF,TGTGCCAGCAGCGAATCATGGGGCGGCGGGAACACCGGGGAGCTGTTTTTT,17,NA,once,TRBV9,TRBJ2-2
CASSLGPGATVFYEQYF,TGTGCCAGCAGCTTAGGGCCAGGGGCCACAGTGTTCTACGAGCAGTACTTC,17,NA,NA,TRBV7-8,TRBJ2-7
CASSLLALTRDSPLHF,TGTGCCAGCAGCTTATTGGCCCTCACTCGGGATTCACCCCTCCACTTT,16,NA,NA,TRBV7-2,TRBJ1-6
CATSEYRGITDTQYF,TGTGCCACGAGTGAGTACAGGGGCATCACAGATACGCAGTATTTT,15,TRBD1,NA,TRBV24-1,TRBJ2-3